These 28 T cell receptor beta chains were all obtained from the same sample, sequenced in a study of T-cell reconstitution after alpha-beta-depleted transplantation in children. Unique molecular identifiers featured in how the TCRbeta library was prepared. TCRdb used MiXCR to reprocess the PCR reads, holding one entry per CDR3 protein. The repertoire holds about 540,000 distinct CDR3 sequences, with about a sixth as singletons. Sequenced material: PBMCs from the stem cell graft donor, taken from the stem cell graft. These receptors all stem from a human donor who donated a stem cell graft to a child with acute lymphoblastic leukemia.

CDR3 in amino acids: CASAIQGSIDEQFF. The CDR3 nucleotides read TGTGCCAGCGCCATACAGGGTAGCATCGATGAGCAGTTCTTC. This sequence joins TRBV6-1 and TRBJ2-1, with D maybe TRBD1 (6 bases). In germline, CDR1 is MNHNS, CDR2 SASEGT. The ends were cut back, 8 bases at V and 8 bases at J, with 19 bases in the middle. This CDR3 contains 14 residues.

This rearrangement joins TRBV18 to TRBJ1-2, with no clear D. The V end was cut by 2 bases, the J end by 1 base, with 8 bases between. The CDR3 has 14 residues. Germline V CDR1 and CDR2: KGHSH, LQKENI. This CDR3 reads CASSPIRDNYGYTF. For the CDR3, the DNA is TGTGCCAGCTCACCAATCCGGGATAACTATGGCTACACCTTC.

The chain carries TRBV5-8 and TRBJ1-1; no clear D. There are 13 residues in the CDR3. Per the germline V gene, CDR1 is SGHTS and CDR2 is YDEGEE. The ends were cut back, 4 bases at V and 8 bases at J, with 15 bases in the middle. The DNA for the CDR3 is TGTGCCAGCAGCGTCCGACGAGTAGTGGAAGCTTTCTTT. Amino acids: CASSVRRVVEAFF.

The chain combines TRBV5-1 with TRBJ1-5; possibly TRBD1 for D (5 bases). With 4 bases removed from V and 5 bases from J, the gap between germline ends came to 19 bases. Germline CDR1 SGHRS, CDR2 YFSETQ. This CDR3 spans 16 amino acids. CDR3 residues: CASSPAWGGPDQPQHF. The CDR3 nucleotides read TGCGCCAGCAGCCCGGCGTGGGGGGGTCCGGATCAGCCCCAGCATTTT.

This clonotype has only a few counts. The rearrangement uses TRBV27 and TRBJ2-7; TRBD1 aligns across 7 bases. CDR3 length: 15 amino acids. V was pared by 3 bases and J by 4 bases, with 9 bases of the junction left unmatched. Germline V CDR1 and CDR2: MNHEY, SMNVEV (reference sequence). The DNA of the CDR3 is TGTGCCAGCAGTTTCTCCCCGGGGACAGAATACGAGCAGTACTTC. It codes for CASSFSPGTEYEQYF.

The chain is built from TRBV5-1 and TRBJ1-1; D not resolved. CDR3 length equals 18 residues. The V gene lost 4 bases and the J gene lost 1 base, with 23 bases spanning the gap. From germline, CDR1 is SGHRS and CDR2 YFSETQ. The CDR3 nucleotides read TGCGCCAGCAGCGCCCAGGTGGGGTCCACCTCAACGAACACTGAAGCTTTCTTT. This gives the protein CASSAQVGSTSTNTEAFF.

The chain employs TRBV19 and TRBJ2-1; 11 nucleotides line up with TRBD2. Trimming at V came to 3 bases and at J to 7 bases, leaving 5 bases not matched to a gene. This CDR3 has 15 residues. Germline values: CDR1 LNHDA, CDR2 SQIVND (reference sequence). The CDR3 loop is CASSILAGGKNEQFF. The DNA for the CDR3 is TGTGCCAGTAGTATTCTAGCGGGAGGAAAGAATGAGCAGTTCTTC.

The chain combines TRBV5-8 with TRBJ2-7; D might be TRBD1 (6 bases). In germline, CDR1 is SGHTS, CDR2 YDEGEE. The CDR3 runs to 16 residues. Trimming took off 4 bases at V and 1 base at J, with 18 bases between the two ends. In DNA, the CDR3 is TGTGCCAGCAGCGAACAGGGTTTTACTACTTCCTACGAGCAGTACTTC. This codes for CASSEQGFTTSYEQYF.

In the case of this clonotype: The final CDR3 position lacks the conserved phenylalanine or tryptophan, pointing to a likely read error. The chain uses TRBV20-1 and TRBJ2-7; D ambiguous. The CDR3 totals 12 residues. Between the trimmed V and J ends, which lost 3 bases and 2 bases, there was a span of 8 bases. CDR1 and CDR2 from the germline V gene are DFQATT and SNEGSKA (reference sequence). CDR3 in amino acids: CSASPLPYEQYL. The CDR3 DNA reads as TGCAGTGCTAGTCCTCTCCCCTACGAGCAGTACTTG.

This clonotype was observed a single time. This sequence joins TRBV20-1 and TRBJ2-7, with TRBD1 matching over 7 bases. The CDR3 is 12 amino acids. The germline V gene encodes CDR1 DFQATT and CDR2 SNEGSKA (reference sequence). J was trimmed by 1 base and V by 5 bases; bases with no gene match: 2. CDR3 residues: CSAQTGSYEQYF. CDR3 nucleotides: TGCAGTGCTCAGACAGGGTCCTACGAGCAGTACTTC.

This clonotype showed up many times. The chain combines TRBV6-1 with TRBJ1-4; D gene ambiguous. Germline V gene lookup returns CDR1 MNHNS and CDR2 SASEGT. Trimming stripped 6 bases from V and 0 bases from J, with 8 bases between. CDR3 length equals 14 residues. CDR3 sequence reads: CASSTTATNEKLFF. The CDR3 nucleotides are TGTGCCAGCAGCACAACAGCAACTAATGAAAAACTGTTTTTT.

V gene TRBV12-3 or TRBV12-4 combines with J gene TRBJ2-5, with D perhaps TRBD1 (5 bases). This CDR3 is 14 amino acids long. V shed 3 bases and J shed 5 bases, with 13 bases lying between them. The CDR3 protein is CASSLGQGHETQYF. In nucleotides, the CDR3 is TGTGCCAGCAGTTTGGGCCAGGGTCACGAGACCCAGTACTTC.

The table lists this clonotype with a few counts. The gene calls are TRBV4-1 and TRBJ2-3, with TRBD2 matching over 8 bases. V was pared by 3 bases and J by 4 bases, with 9 bases of the junction left unmatched. The CDR3 has 16 residues. Germline CDR1 reads MGHRA; CDR2 reads YSYEKL. The chain's CDR3 is CASSQAPSGFADTQYF. The CDR3 bases are TGCGCCAGCAGCCAGGCCCCTAGCGGGTTTGCAGATACGCAGTATTTT.

The V and J genes are TRBV20-1 and TRBJ2-7, with D unresolved. CDR1 and CDR2 from the germline V gene are DFQATT and SNEGSKA (reference sequence). V was pared by 2 bases and J by 2 bases, with 19 bases between. The CDR3 is 16 residues long. CDR3 loop: CSARLEFPPTPYEQYF. The CDR3 coding sequence is TGCAGTGCTAGATTAGAATTTCCCCCAACGCCCTACGAGCAGTACTTC.

This rearrangement joins TRBV18 to TRBJ1-2, with a possible D match to TRBD1 (6 bases). V gave up 6 bases and J gave up 6 bases, with 20 bases separating them. CDR3 length equals 15 residues. In germline, CDR1 is KGHSH, CDR2 LQKENI. Here the CDR3 reads CASSQPSTGAHGYTF. The CDR3, as DNA: TGTGCCAGCTCCCAACCAAGTACGGGGGCGCATGGCTACACCTTC. Together with reference TRBV18 and TRBJ1-2, the CDR3 gives the full variable domain: NAGVMQNPRHLVRRRGQEARLRCSPMKGHSHVYWYRQLPEEGLKFMVYLQKENIIDESGMPKERFSAEFPKEGPSILRIQQVVRGDSAAYFCASSQPSTGAHGYTFGSGTRLTVV.

In this sample, this clonotype turned up a few times. The chain uses TRBV20-1 and TRBJ2-7; D is unresolved. CDR3 length: 12 amino acids. Trimming left V 0 bases short and J 4 bases short, with 7 bases between. Germline V gene sequence: CDR1 DFQATT, CDR2 SNEGSKA (reference sequence). CDR3 in amino acids: CSAREVSYEQYF. CDR3 bases: TGCAGTGCTAGAGAGGTCTCATACGAGCAGTACTTC.

This clonotype was counted only a few times. The chain links TRBV7-9 to TRBJ1-1; D not certain. CDR3 length: 11 amino acids. Deletions cut 2 bases from V and 6 bases from J, with 4 bases between. Germline V gene lookup returns CDR1 SEHNR and CDR2 FQNEAQ (reference sequence). For the CDR3, the DNA is TGTGCCAGCAGCTTAATCCCTGAAGCTTTCTTT. This codes for CASSLIPEAFF.

V gene TRBV27 combines with J gene TRBJ2-7; D ambiguous. V shed 5 bases and J shed 1 base, with 9 bases lying between them. Germline V CDR1 and CDR2: MNHEY, SMNVEV (reference sequence). This CDR3 spans 13 amino acids. CDR3 sequence (DNA): TGTGCCAGCAGTGTACAGATTTCCTACGAGCAGTACTTC. It translates to CASSVQISYEQYF.

The chain carries TRBV5-1 and TRBJ2-7; D is ambiguous. The germline CDR1 and CDR2 sequences are SGHRS and YFSETQ. The CDR3 covers 16 residues. V gave up 0 bases and J gave up 2 bases, with 15 bases separating them. The CDR3 DNA reads as TGCGCCAGCAGCTTGGGAGTGGGGATGCGCCCCTACGAGCAGTACTTC. Its translation is CASSLGVGMRPYEQYF. Using reference TRBV5-1 and TRBJ2-7 for the parts outside the CDR3, the full variable domain is KAGVTQTPRYLIKTRGQQVTLSCSPISGHRSVSWYQQTPGQGLQFLFEYFSETQRNKGNFPGRFSGRQFSNSRSEMNVSTLELGDSALYLCASSLGVGMRPYEQYFGPGTRLTVT.

The chain employs TRBV27 and TRBJ2-5; possibly TRBD1 for D (6 bases). CDR3 length equals 17 residues. V was shortened by 5 bases and J by 0 bases, with 19 bases between the two germline ends. Germline V gene data show CDR1 as MNHEY and CDR2 as SMNVEV (reference sequence). CDR3 sequence reads: CASSTGQGIMYQETQYF. The CDR3 bases are TGTGCCAGCAGTACCGGCCAGGGGATTATGTACCAAGAGACCCAGTACTTC.

On this clonotype itself: This CDR3 fails to terminate in the conserved phenylalanine or tryptophan, so it likely reflects a read error. J is TRBJ2-1 and V is TRBV7-2; D perhaps matches TRBD2 (5 bases). Germline V gives CDR1 SGHTA, CDR2 FQGNSA. This CDR3 spans 13 amino acids. Trimming removed 5 bases from V and 6 bases from J, with 11 bases in between. CDR3 bases: TGTGCCAGCAGCCTACAACTAGTCAATGAGCAGTTCCTC. Its protein is CASSLQLVNEQFL.

This clonotype was observed many times. CDR3 DNA: TGTGCCAGCCGACTAGCGGGAGAAGATACGCAGTATTTT. Its translation: CASRLAGEDTQYF. J is TRBJ2-3 and V is TRBV12-3 or TRBV12-4, with 12 nucleotides matching TRBD2. Germline trimming cut 8 bases from V and 5 bases from J; bases unmatched to any gene: 2. The CDR3 is 13 residues long.

The chain employs TRBV20-1 and TRBJ2-7; TRBD2 matches 8 bases. Germline values: CDR1 DFQATT, CDR2 SNEGSKA (reference sequence). This CDR3 is 15 amino acids long. J lost 4 bases, V lost 3 bases, and 11 bases had no gene match. In DNA form, the CDR3 reads TGCAGTGCTAGTGCCGCGACTAGCGCATCATACGAGCAGTACTTC. The encoded protein is CSASAATSASYEQYF.

The CDR3 sequence: CASSEGGTHLKGYTF. In nucleotides, the CDR3 is TGCGCCAGCAGTGAGGGCGGGACACATCTAAAAGGCTACACCTTC. The chain recombines TRBV10-2 with TRBJ1-2; the D gene is possibly TRBD1 (6 bases). Germline V gene data show CDR1 as WSHSY and CDR2 as SAAADI. The CDR3 is 15 residues long. Trimming removed 2 bases from V and 8 bases from J, with 18 bases in between.

This clonotype came up a few times. This rearrangement joins TRBV20-1 to TRBJ2-7; D is unclear. The length of the CDR3 is 14 residues. In germline, CDR1 is DFQATT, CDR2 SNEGSKA (reference sequence). Trimming took off 4 bases at V and 2 bases at J, with 15 bases between the two ends. The CDR3 here is CSATPRSSAYEQYF. The CDR3 bases are TGCAGTGCTACGCCCCGATCCTCCGCCTACGAGCAGTACTTC.

This clonotype was picked up a small number of times. The chain joins TRBV6-2 or TRBV6-3 to TRBJ1-5; 11 bases agree with TRBD1. Looked up from germline, CDR1 is MNHEY and CDR2 is SVGEGT. The J segment lost 6 bases and the V segment lost 2 bases, leaving 18 bases of the junction unmatched. CDR3 length equals 20 residues. In nucleotides, the CDR3 is TGTGCCAGCAGTTACACCTTGCCTGGGACAGGGGGAATCCTCCGTCAGCCCCAGCATTTT. Amino acids: CASSYTLPGTGGILRQPQHF.

The DNA for the CDR3 is TGCGCCAGCAGCCTAGCCATAGGCATAGCCAAAAACATTCAGTACTTC. Translated: CASSLAIGIAKNIQYF. The V gene is TRBV5-1, the J gene TRBJ2-4; possibly TRBD2 for D (5 bases). This CDR3 spans 16 amino acids. CDR1 and CDR2 (germline): SGHRS, YFSETQ. Trimming shortened V by 4 bases and J by 0 bases, and 14 bases separated the two germline ends.

In this sample, this clonotype turned up a few times. The V call is TRBV20-1, the J call TRBJ2-1, with 7 bases that match TRBD2. After removal of 3 bases from V and 6 bases from J, the junction contained 11 bases not matched to a gene. Germline values: CDR1 DFQATT, CDR2 SNEGSKA (reference sequence). The CDR3 consists of 15 residues. The CDR3 DNA reads as TGCAGTGCTAGCGGGTGGGAGGGCCTTGCCAATGAGCAGTTCTTC. The encoded protein is CSASGWEGLANEQFF.